A selection of T cell receptor beta chains follows, all from one sample in a study of beta chain features in type 1 diabetes. Some clones are missing from TCRdb's copy, which holds only in-frame ones; the method was immunoSEQ multiplex PCR. The sample includes some 700,000 clones, 13% seen only once; the top ten take less than 0.025%. Material for sequencing was naive CD4+ T cells from blood. These receptors came from a man aged 18 to 30 with type 1 diabetes. Both conserved end residues are part of each CDR3. The order of the fields is V gene, D gene, J gene, CDR3 length, clone size, CDR3 protein, CDR3 DNA. The D gene is left open where the match is weak. The size of a clone is reported for some rows only, either as once, few or many, or as a class for expanded clones.

TRBV5-6	TRBD1	TRBJ2-2	16	few	CASSFLRDRLFGELFF	TGTGCCAGCAGCTTTCTCAGGGACAGGCTCTTCGGGGAGCTGTTTTTT
TRBV29-1	NA	TRBJ2-3	14	few	CSAARDSNTDTQYF	TGCAGCGCGGCACGGGACTCGAATACAGATACGCAGTATTTT
TRBV7-9	TRBD2	TRBJ2-7	15	NA	CASSLSPSGGYEQYF	TGTGCCAGCAGCTTATCTCCTAGCGGGGGGTACGAGCAGTACTTC
TRBV14	NA	TRBJ2-7	14	few	CASSQAGVLHEQYF	TGTGCCAGCAGCCAGGCAGGCGTCCTGCACGAGCAGTACTTC
TRBV15	TRBD2	TRBJ2-1	16	NA	CATSRVAGESYNEQFF	TGTGCCACCAGCAGAGTGGCGGGGGAGTCTTACAATGAGCAGTTCTTC
TRBV2	NA	TRBJ1-6	18	NA	CASNERSLAGARNSPLHF	TGTGCCAGCAATGAGCGATCCCTAGCAGGGGCTCGTAATTCACCCCTCCACTTT
TRBV28	NA	TRBJ1-1	15	NA	CASEAPWTDYTEAFF	TGTGCCAGCGAGGCGCCCTGGACAGACTACACTGAAGCTTTCTTT
TRBV6-1	NA	TRBJ1-2	11	few	CAYRAVYGYTF	TGTGCCTACAGGGCAGTCTATGGCTACACCTTC
TRBV6-5	TRBD2	TRBJ2-5	16	NA	CASSYSASGHQETQYF	TGTGCCAGCAGTTACTCGGCTAGCGGCCACCAAGAGACCCAGTACTTC
TRBV11-3	TRBD2	TRBJ2-5	15	NA	CASSATSSGEETQYF	TGTGCCAGCAGCGCCACCTCTAGCGGGGAAGAGACCCAGTACTTC
TRBV5-8	NA	TRBJ2-7	15	NA	CASSFQGRSSYEQYF	TGTGCCAGCAGCTTCCAGGGTAGGAGCTCCTACGAGCAGTACTTC
TRBV19	TRBD1	TRBJ1-5	13	few	CASTGQFSQPQHF	TGTGCCAGTACGGGACAGTTCAGTCAGCCCCAGCATTTT
TRBV14	TRBD1	TRBJ1-2	15	few	CASSQARGLNYGYTF	TGTGCCAGCAGTCAAGCGAGGGGGCTCAACTATGGCTACACCTTC
TRBV19	TRBD1	TRBJ1-2	14	few	CASLSGDRNYGYTF	TGTGCCAGCCTTTCTGGGGACAGGAACTATGGCTACACCTTC
TRBV6-5	NA	TRBJ1-2	10	NA	CASSAQGYTF	TGTGCCAGCAGTGCACAGGGCTACACCTTC
TRBV5-1	NA	TRBJ1-1	16	few	CASSLVAGSMNTEAFF	TGCGCCAGCAGCTTGGTTGCAGGATCCATGAACACTGAAGCTTTCTTT
TRBV6-5	TRBD1	TRBJ1-5	15	few	CASSPGQGSSQPQHF	TGTGCCAGCAGCCCGGGACAGGGGTCTTCTCAGCCCCAGCATTTT
TRBV7-2	NA	TRBJ1-5	13	few	CASSLDRNQPQHF	TGTGCCAGCAGCTTGGACAGAAATCAGCCCCAGCATTTT
TRBV5-1	NA	TRBJ1-2	14	NA	CASSETTLGNGYTF	TGCGCCAGCAGCGAGACAACCCTCGGGAATGGCTACACCTTC
TRBV29-1	TRBD1	TRBJ2-7	13	NA	CSVGWDRSYEQYF	TGCAGCGTTGGTTGGGACAGGAGCTACGAGCAGTACTTC
TRBV28	NA	TRBJ1-2	14	NA	CASRVTGESYGYTF	TGTGCCAGCAGGGTGACAGGAGAGAGTTATGGCTACACCTTC
TRBV10-3	TRBD1	TRBJ2-2	16	NA	CAISELGTDNTGELFF	TGTGCCATCAGTGAGTTGGGGACAGACAACACCGGGGAGCTGTTTTTT
TRBV28	NA	TRBJ1-1	12	NA	CASSEGGTEAFF	TGTGCCAGCAGTGAGGGTGGCACTGAAGCTTTCTTT
TRBV11-3	NA	TRBJ1-1	14	few	CASSLDRIGTEAFF	TGTGCCAGCAGCTTAGATCGCATCGGCACTGAAGCTTTCTTT